This record covers a single T cell receptor (beta chain). Antigen specificity is unknown. There were only Caucasian adults among the donors, and all lived in Nashville, Tennessee. The ends were cut back, 2 bases at V and 0 bases at J, with 11 bases in the middle. There are 16 residues in the CDR3. Germline lookup yields CDR1 KGHSH and CDR2 LQKENI. The data derive from a study of shared clonotypes between healthy human individuals. Points from the study as a whole: Sampling covered blood only; tissue repertoires likely differ. The diversity represented, both genetic and in exposure history, was limited by few donors.

The study ran the assay at deep level. The protocol was immunoSEQ multiplex PCR, while the TCRdb copy is restricted to in-frame clones and leaves out a portion. The sample includes roughly 2 million clones, around 95% of them seen just once. Source material: naive CD4+ T cells sorted from blood. This sample's subset: CD45RA+ positively selected. This TCR was sampled from a man aged 18 to 29 in good health. The chain employs TRBV18 and TRBJ1-5; a possible D gene is TRBD1 (6 bases). The CDR3, as DNA: TGTGCCAGCTCACCAGGGGGCCTAGGTAGCAATCAGCCCCAGCATTTT. Translating it yields CASSPGGLGSNQPQHF.